The 5 T cell receptor beta chains presented below share a single source sample, sequenced in a study of blood T cell repertoires in COVID-19. Profiling relied on immunoSEQ multiplex PCR, and the TCRdb table lists in-frame clones only, not all of them. The profile shows tens of thousands of clones, roughly 88% of them singletons. Specimen: peripheral blood. The receptors here all came from a man between 65 and 79 years old with acute or convalescent COVID-19.

The chain combines TRBV24-1 with TRBJ2-1; 10 bases agree with TRBD1. Unmatched junction bases numbered 5, after V lost 2 bases and J lost 5 bases. Germline assignment: CDR1 KGHDR and CDR2 SFDVKD. The CDR3 spans 16 residues. Written as DNA, the CDR3 is TGTGCCACCAGTGATTCCGGGACAGGGGTTAACAATGAGCAGTTCTTC. As protein: CATSDSGTGVNNEQFF.

The rearrangement joins TRBV27 to TRBJ2-6; D possibly corresponds to TRBD1 (6 bases). The ends were cut back, 1 base at V and 0 bases at J, with 19 bases in the middle. This CDR3 has 20 amino acids. Germline CDR1 and CDR2: MNHEY and SMNVEV (reference sequence). The CDR3 loop reads CASSLYSPPGAPSGANVLTF. The CDR3 DNA reads TGTGCCAGCAGTTTATATTCTCCCCCAGGGGCCCCCTCTGGGGCCAACGTCCTGACTTTC.

The V and J genes are TRBV3-1 (or the pseudogene TRBV3-2) and TRBJ1-4; the D is unclear. V was shortened by 1 base and J by 5 bases, with 11 bases between the two germline ends. This CDR3 spans 15 amino acids. CDR1 is LGHDT and CDR2 is YNNKEL in the germline V gene (reference sequence). CDR3 in amino acids: CASSQATPKNEKLFF. The CDR3, as DNA: TGTGCCAGCAGCCAAGCTACCCCCAAAAATGAAAAACTGTTTTTT.

V usage is TRBV28 and J usage is TRBJ2-1, with 7 bases aligning to TRBD2. CDR1 is MDHEN and CDR2 is SYDVKM in the germline V gene. After removal of 6 bases from V and 2 bases from J, the junction contained 4 bases not matched to a gene. The CDR3 is 14 amino acids. The CDR3: CASSPSGTYNEQFF. As DNA, the CDR3 is TGTGCCAGCAGCCCTAGCGGTACCTACAATGAGCAGTTCTTC.

The chain is built from TRBV10-3 and TRBJ2-3; D gene uncertain. With 4 bases removed from V and 6 bases from J, the gap between germline ends came to 14 bases. Germline CDR1 and CDR2: ENHRY and SYGVKD. The CDR3 consists of 14 residues. CDR3 DNA: TGTGCCATCAGTGGAAGTCAGTATTCGGATACGCAGTATTTT. Amino acid sequence: CAISGSQYSDTQYF.